These 2 T cell receptor beta chains share one sample of origin, sequenced in a study of cytomegalovirus exposure and HLA in healthy donors. Method: immunoSEQ multiplex PCR; TCRdb's copy keeps in-frame clones and lacks some. The sample carries 150,000 to 200,000 clones, roughly 80% recorded once. The sample comprised PBMCs. These receptors were taken from a man aged 25 to 40 in good health and CMV-seropositive.

This sequence joins TRBV5-1 and TRBJ2-7, with 9 bases aligning to TRBD2. Trimming removed 3 bases from V and 7 bases from J; junction bases left unmatched: 11. The CDR3 consists of 15 residues. Germline CDR1 SGHRS, CDR2 YFSETQ. In DNA, the CDR3 is TGCGCCAGCAGCTCCTATAGCGGGGGACCGGGGGAGCAGTACTTC. Its protein product is CASSSYSGGPGEQYF.

The CDR3 nucleotides read TGCGCCAGCAGCCAAGACCCAGGGGGGCAGCCCCAGCATTTT. It specifies CASSQDPGGQPQHF. The V and J genes are TRBV4-1 and TRBJ1-5; 7 positions match TRBD1. Trimming cost V 0 bases and J 7 bases; bases outside gene matches: 3. This CDR3 has 14 amino acids. Per germline, CDR1 MGHRA and CDR2 YSYEKL.